The rows below give T cell receptor beta chains drawn from one sample of a study of blood T cell repertoires in COVID-19. The protocol was immunoSEQ multiplex PCR, while the TCRdb copy is restricted to in-frame clones and leaves out a portion. In the table there are fewer than 350,000 clones, 88% of which are singletons. Material: PBMCs or T cells enriched from blood (not recorded which). These TCRs come from a woman aged 55-70 years in a cohort exposed to, infected with or recovered from COVID-19 (not recorded which). CDR3s include the opening cysteine and the closing phenylalanine or tryptophan. Fields, in order: D gene, clone size, V gene, J gene, CDR3 protein, CDR3 DNA. A D gene is named only where the DNA matches it firmly. Only part of the rows carry a size: once, few, many, or a class if the clone is expanded.

>-|-|TRBV28|TRBJ1-5
CASGRLGGEQPQHF
TGTGCCAGCGGCCGCCTAGGTGGAGAGCAGCCCCAGCATTTT
>TRBD1|few|TRBV24-1|TRBJ1-2
CATSDGQATFYGYTF
TGTGCCACCAGTGACGGACAGGCGACCTTCTATGGCTACACCTTC
>TRBD1|-|TRBV4-3|TRBJ2-7
CASSQDLRTGEYEQYF
TGCGCCAGCAGCCAAGATCTTAGGACAGGGGAGTACGAGCAGTACTTC
>-|once|TRBV5-1|TRBJ1-4
CASSLTGGGPSGEKLFF
TGCGCCAGCAGCTTGACAGGTGGAGGGCCCAGTGGGGAAAAACTGTTTTTT
>TRBD1|-|TRBV28|TRBJ2-2
CASSRTGDTGELFF
TGTGCCAGCAGTAGGACAGGGGACACCGGGGAGCTGTTTTTT
>-|-|TRBV14|TRBJ2-3
CASSQGRPSTDTQYF
TGTGCCAGCAGCCAAGGCAGGCCCAGCACAGATACGCAGTATTTT
>TRBD2|-|TRBV11-3|TRBJ2-5
CASSKGTSGRGETQYF
TGTGCCAGCAGCAAAGGGACTAGCGGGAGAGGAGAGACCCAGTACTTC
>-|-|TRBV6-2/TRBV6-3|TRBJ1-5
CASSYGAAPNQPQHF
TGTGCCAGCAGTTACGGGGCAGCGCCCAATCAGCCCCAGCATTTT
>TRBD2|-|TRBV5-4|TRBJ2-5
CASSLEGSGRQETQYF
TGTGCCAGCAGCTTGGAGGGTAGCGGGAGGCAGGAGACCCAGTACTTC
>TRBD2|-|TRBV19|TRBJ2-3
CASSPSGRITDTQYF
TGTGCCAGTAGTCCTAGCGGGAGGATTACAGATACGCAGTATTTT
>TRBD1|once|TRBV5-1|TRBJ1-5
CASSLEGQGSNQPQHF
TGCGCCAGCAGCTTGGAAGGACAGGGGAGCAATCAGCCCCAGCATTTT
>-|-|TRBV19|TRBJ2-5
CASVGSTGSSGYQTQYF
TGTGCCTCAGTGGGATCTACCGGGAGCTCCGGTTATCAGACCCAGTACTTC
>TRBD1|-|TRBV18|TRBJ1-5
CASSPGQNSNQPQHF
TGTGCCAGCTCACCGGGACAGAATAGCAATCAGCCCCAGCATTTT
>-|-|TRBV7-9|TRBJ2-3
CASSLSGSTDTQYF
TGTGCCAGCAGCTTGAGCGGGTCCACAGATACGCAGTATTTT
>-|once|TRBV4-1|TRBJ2-7
CASSLFVGSRYEQYF
TGCGCCAGCAGCCTCTTTGTGGGGAGTCGGTACGAGCAGTACTTC
>TRBD1|-|TRBV7-2|TRBJ1-1
CASSSRDRALYEAFF
TGTGCCAGCAGCTCCCGGGACAGGGCGTTATATGAAGCTTTCTTT
>-|-|TRBV11-2|TRBJ1-2
CASSLMEGSYGYTF
TGTGCCAGCAGCTTAATGGAGGGAAGCTATGGCTACACCTTC
>-|-|TRBV5-6|TRBJ1-1
CASSLGFTGLNTEAFF
TGTGCCAGCAGCTTGGGATTTACAGGGTTGAACACTGAAGCTTTCTTT
>-|-|TRBV3-1/TRBV3-2|TRBJ1-2
CASIGNDYGYTF
TGTGCCAGCATCGGGAATGACTATGGCTACACCTTC
>TRBD1|-|TRBV10-1|TRBJ2-1
CASSETGGYEQFF
TGCGCCAGCAGTGAAACAGGGGGATATGAGCAGTTCTTC
>-|-|TRBV5-1|TRBJ1-1
CASSSTWRGRTEAFF
TGCGCCAGCAGCTCTACTTGGCGGGGGCGTACTGAAGCTTTCTTT
>-|-|TRBV5-1|TRBJ2-3
CASSLVPSLDTQYF
TGCGCCAGCAGCTTGGTCCCCTCCCTAGATACGCAGTATTTT
>-|-|TRBV27|TRBJ2-5
CASSLLGGEETQYF
TGTGCCAGCAGTTTATTGGGGGGAGAAGAGACCCAGTACTTC